Each of the 30 T cell receptor beta chains below was sequenced from the same sample in a study of response to subunit inactivated influenza vaccine. Using its own MiXCR run on the RT-PCR reads, TCRdb lists one record per CDR3 protein. The sample lists more than 450,000 distinct CDR3 sequences; about 11% were seen once. The specimen was PBMCs from blood, collected on the day of vaccination. These receptors all stem from a middle-aged man who received an inactivated influenza vaccine.

The table lists this clonotype with many counts. The chain carries TRBV6-1 and TRBJ2-3; TRBD2 aligns across 11 bases. CDR3 length: 19 residues. V shed 8 bases and J 1 base; nucleotides not matched to a gene: 17. In germline, CDR1 is MNHNS, CDR2 SASEGT. CDR3: CASPKTGTSGSRGTDTQYF. The CDR3 DNA is TGTGCCAGCCCAAAAACCGGGACTAGCGGTTCGAGGGGCACAGATACGCAGTATTTT.

This clonotype was detected a few times. The chain carries TRBV29-1 and TRBJ1-1; possible D gene TRBD1, 6 bases. V lost 5 bases to trimming and J lost 1 base, with 11 bases between them. Per germline, CDR1 SQVTM and CDR2 ANQGSEA. The CDR3 contains 13 residues. The CDR3 protein is CSVRGERNTEAFF. The CDR3 bases are TGCAGCGTTAGGGGGGAAAGGAACACTGAAGCTTTCTTT.

This clonotype has only a few counts. The chain has TRBV7-9 and TRBJ2-1; D ambiguous. This CDR3 comprises 14 residues. Between the trimmed V and J ends, which lost 0 bases and 6 bases, there was a span of 9 bases. Germline V CDR1 and CDR2: SEHNR, FQNEAQ (reference sequence). For the CDR3, the DNA is TGTGCCAGCAGCTTAGCGGGAATACTCAATGAGCAGTTCTTC. The encoded protein is CASSLAGILNEQFF.

The chain links TRBV10-3 to TRBJ2-3; tentative D call: TRBD1 (7 bases). From germline, CDR1 is ENHRY and CDR2 SYGVKD. The CDR3 is 16 residues long. V shed 1 base and J shed 3 bases, with 14 bases lying between them. CDR3 sequence (DNA): TGTGCCATCAGTGAGTTAAGAGCAGGGGGGACAGATACGCAGTATTTT. It yields the protein CAISELRAGGTDTQYF.

V usage is TRBV29-1 and J usage is TRBJ1-2, with D tentatively TRBD1 (5 bases). Deletions cut 4 bases from V and 6 bases from J, with 12 bases between. Germline assignment: CDR1 SQVTM and CDR2 ANQGSEA. This CDR3 contains 12 residues. CDR3 amino acids: CSVVAAGDGYTF. CDR3 coding DNA: TGCAGCGTTGTGGCTGCGGGGGATGGCTACACCTTC.

The rearrangement joins TRBV5-6 to TRBJ2-1; 8 nucleotides agree with TRBD1. The CDR3 loop spans 15 amino acids. Germline CDR1 is SGHDT and CDR2 is YYEEEE. The V gene end was trimmed by 2 bases and the J gene end by 6 bases; junction bases not matched to a gene: 7. The CDR3 DNA is TGTGCCAGCAGCTTAACTTGGACAGGGTTCAATGAGCAGTTCTTC. It encodes CASSLTWTGFNEQFF.

This chain connects TRBV7-2 to TRBJ2-3, with 8 bases matching TRBD2. CDR1 is SGHTA and CDR2 is FQGNSA in the germline V gene. V was clipped by 2 bases and J by 5 bases; unmatched bases: 6. This CDR3 has 15 residues. The CDR3 DNA reads TGTGCCAGCAGCTTACCGGGGGGGCAAGGAGATACGCAGTATTTT. Protein product: CASSLPGGQGDTQYF.

This clonotype turned up a few times. This rearrangement joins TRBV11-2 to TRBJ2-1; 10 bases are shared with TRBD2. The CDR3 consists of 15 residues. Trimming at V came to 0 bases and at J to 10 bases, leaving 6 bases not matched to a gene. Germline V gene data show CDR1 as SGHAT and CDR2 as FQNNGV. CDR3 loop: CASSLDIAGGPEQFF. CDR3 DNA sequence: TGTGCCAGCAGCTTAGATATAGCGGGAGGCCCGGAGCAGTTCTTC.

V is TRBV27 and J is TRBJ1-2; TRBD1 aligns across 10 bases. Looked up from germline, CDR1 is MNHEY and CDR2 is SMNVEV (reference sequence). V shed 5 bases, J shed 4 bases, and the junction held 7 bases outside the gene matches. This CDR3 is built from 15 residues. The CDR3 coding sequence is TGTGCCAGCAGTAACCCGGGACAGGGGCTCTATGGCTACACCTTC. Amino acid sequence: CASSNPGQGLYGYTF.

This clonotype was observed many times. The chain employs TRBV5-1 and TRBJ2-3; 10 nucleotides match TRBD2. Germline trimming cut 4 bases from V and 10 bases from J; bases unmatched to any gene: 12. Germline CDR1 SGHRS, CDR2 YFSETQ. The CDR3 spans 15 residues. CDR3 coding DNA: TGCGCCAGCAGCCCCCTCGCTAGCGGGAGACAGGCGCAGTATTTT. This gives the protein CASSPLASGRQAQYF.

There are many counts of this clonotype. The V gene is TRBV12-3 or TRBV12-4, the J gene TRBJ1-6, with a weak D call TRBD1 (6 bases). V was clipped by 4 bases and J by 9 bases, with 16 bases between them. This CDR3 contains 15 residues. Here the CDR3 reads CASSSGVSGISPLHF. The CDR3 region has the DNA TGTGCCAGCAGTTCAGGGGTTTCTGGGATTTCACCCCTCCACTTT.

This clonotype has at least ten counts. The genes are TRBV3-1 and TRBJ1-1, with 7 bases identical to TRBD1. CDR3 length: 12 residues. The ends lost 4 bases at V and 14 bases at J; junction bases unmatched: 10. Germline CDR1 is LGHDT and CDR2 is YNNKEL (reference sequence). This chain's CDR3 is CASSLTEKDRFF. Here the CDR3 DNA reads TGTGCCAGCAGCCTTACCGAGAAGGACAGGTTCTTT.

The chain uses TRBV5-1 and TRBJ2-7; perhaps TRBD1 as D (6 bases). Germline V lookup: CDR1 SGHRS, CDR2 YFSETQ. The CDR3 totals 14 residues. V was clipped by 4 bases and J by 5 bases, with 16 bases between them. The CDR3 DNA sequence: TGCGCCAGCAGCCCCAGCAGGGGAAGCAACGAGCAGTACTTC. It codes for CASSPSRGSNEQYF.

This chain links TRBV11-2 with TRBJ2-7; D is unresolved. This CDR3 has 12 amino acids. Trimming removed 2 bases from V and 5 bases from J, with 7 bases in between. CDR1 and CDR2 from the germline V gene are SGHAT and FQNNGV. The CDR3 sequence: CASSLSVHEQYF. In nucleotides, the CDR3 is TGTGCCAGCAGCTTATCCGTCCACGAGCAGTACTTC.

This clonotype showed up just a few times. V gene TRBV9 combines with J gene TRBJ2-3; D is undetermined. Deletions cut 1 base from V and 4 bases from J, with 7 bases between. The germline CDR1 and CDR2 sequences are SGDLS and YYNGEE. The CDR3 covers 13 residues. The CDR3 DNA follows: TGTGCCAGCAGCGTAAGGGTTTCAGATACGCAGTATTTT. It yields the protein CASSVRVSDTQYF.

The V and J genes are TRBV14 and TRBJ2-1; TRBD2 agrees at 7 bases. There are 17 residues in the CDR3. The V and J ends lost 4 bases and 3 bases, in that order; junction bases with no gene match: 12. Germline CDR1 is SGHDN and CDR2 is FVKESK. Written as DNA, the CDR3 is TGTGCCAGCAGCCCTCATTGGGGGGGTGAGATCTACAATGAGCAGTTCTTC. Protein: CASSPHWGGEIYNEQFF.

V is TRBV4-1 and J is TRBJ2-7; weak D call: TRBD2 (5 bases). V lost 0 bases, J lost 9 bases, and 15 bases lay in between. This CDR3 region has 14 residues. Germline loops: CDR1 MGHRA, CDR2 YSYEKL. CDR3 residues: CASSQDGEYVSQYF. As DNA, the CDR3 is TGCGCCAGCAGCCAAGACGGGGAATACGTATCGCAGTACTTC.

This clonotype was observed a handful of times. V usage is TRBV12-3 or TRBV12-4 and J usage is TRBJ1-1, with 7 bases fitting TRBD1. Trimming cost V 7 bases and J 10 bases; bases outside gene matches: 21. The CDR3 runs to 16 residues. CDR3 loop: CASIWGGQIKQGGAFF. CDR3 coding DNA: TGTGCCAGCATTTGGGGCGGTCAAATCAAGCAGGGGGGAGCTTTCTTT.

The chain couples TRBV6-2 or TRBV6-3 to TRBJ2-4, with D perhaps TRBD2 (6 bases). Germline loops: CDR1 MNHEY, CDR2 SVGEGT. CDR3 size: 15 residues. Trimming shortened V by 2 bases and J by 4 bases, and 12 bases separated the two germline ends. For the CDR3, the DNA is TGTGCCAGCAGTTACCGTTTTCGGGGGAAAAACATTCAGTACTTC. Residues: CASSYRFRGKNIQYF.

In this sample, this clonotype turned up a few times. The chain carries TRBV3-1 and TRBJ2-1; a possible D gene is TRBD2 (7 bases). Germline CDR1 is LGHDT and CDR2 is YNNKEL (reference sequence). Trimming shortened V by 0 bases and J by 9 bases, and 21 bases separated the two germline ends. The CDR3 length is 17 residues. As DNA, the CDR3 is TGTGCCAGCAGCCAAGATGTGGCGGGGGCGAGTTTTCCTGAGCAGTTCTTC. It encodes CASSQDVAGASFPEQFF.

The table lists this clonotype with many counts. The CDR3 loop is CASSYSSRIDTQYF. The CDR3 DNA is TGTGCCAGCAGTTACTCGAGTCGGATAGATACGCAGTATTTT. The chain employs TRBV6-5 and TRBJ2-3; D gene ambiguous. CDR1 MNHEY and CDR2 SVGAGI come from the germline V gene. V lost 0 bases to trimming and J lost 5 bases, with 9 bases between them. The length of the CDR3 is 14 residues.

This clonotype was detected only a few times. The rearrangement links TRBV29-1 to TRBJ2-1, with D unclear. The CDR3 is 15 residues long. Germline V gene lookup returns CDR1 SQVTM and CDR2 ANQGSEA. V lost 4 bases, J lost 2 bases, and 15 bases lay in between. In nucleotides, the CDR3 is TGCAGCGTTGTCCTGACTCGCGGTCCCTACAATGAGCAGTTCTTC. It specifies CSVVLTRGPYNEQFF.

This clonotype turned up a few times. The V gene is TRBV12-3 or TRBV12-4, the J gene TRBJ2-7; maybe TRBD2 (6 bases). Trimming took 3 bases from V and 1 from J, leaving 10 bases between them. This CDR3 contains 14 residues. CDR3 residues: CASSFAEGSYEQYF. The CDR3 region has the DNA TGTGCCAGCAGTTTTGCGGAGGGTTCCTACGAGCAGTACTTC.

The genes are TRBV12-3 or TRBV12-4 and TRBJ1-5; D unresolved. The CDR3 is 13 residues long. V lost 3 bases, J lost 10 bases, and 13 bases lay in between. CDR3 DNA: TGTGCCAGCAGTTTCCGGGGTGGAGGACCCCAGCATTTT. It yields the protein CASSFRGGGPQHF.

This rearrangement joins TRBV4-2 to TRBJ2-5; D is perhaps TRBD1 (7 bases). Trimming pared 4 bases from V and 2 bases from J, leaving 14 bases between. Germline CDR1 LGHNA, CDR2 YNFKEQ. The CDR3 spans 15 residues. The CDR3 is CASSPGDSSQETQYF. The CDR3 nucleotides are TGTGCCAGCAGCCCGGGGGACAGCTCTCAAGAGACCCAGTACTTC.

J is TRBJ2-1 and V is TRBV9; D is uncertain. Germline values: CDR1 SGDLS, CDR2 YYNGEE. The germline V and J ends were trimmed by 0 bases and 3 bases, with 7 bases remaining between them. The CDR3 contains 14 residues. This CDR3 is CASSVDGLYNEQFF. Here the CDR3 DNA reads TGTGCCAGCAGCGTAGACGGCCTCTACAATGAGCAGTTCTTC.

This rearrangement joins TRBV12-3 or TRBV12-4 to TRBJ2-5; 9 positions match TRBD2. This CDR3 contains 14 residues. V shed 6 bases, J shed 2 bases, and the junction held 4 bases outside the gene matches. CDR3 bases: TGTGCCAGCAGCCAAACTAGCGGGCAAGAGACCCAGTACTTC. Translation: CASSQTSGQETQYF.

The genes are TRBV6-5 and TRBJ1-5; D is perhaps TRBD1 (5 bases). The germline V gene encodes CDR1 MNHEY and CDR2 SVGAGI. The CDR3 runs 14 residues. Deletions cut 0 bases from V and 5 bases from J, with 8 bases between. CDR3 protein: CASSYSEGYQPQHF. In DNA, the CDR3 is TGTGCCAGCAGTTACTCGGAGGGGTATCAGCCCCAGCATTTT.

This clonotype was counted at least ten times. The V gene is TRBV5-1, the J gene TRBJ2-7; 8 positions agree with TRBD1. Germline V gives CDR1 SGHRS, CDR2 YFSETQ. The V segment lost 4 bases and the J segment 5 bases; nucleotides outside the gene matches: 14. The CDR3 has 16 residues. DNA of the CDR3: TGCGCCAGCAGCAGAGGACAGGGAGGAATTGGGGACGAGCAGTACTTC. Translation: CASSRGQGGIGDEQYF. Full variable domain (outside the CDR3, taken from reference TRBV5-1 and TRBJ2-7): KAGVTQTPRYLIKTRGQQVTLSCSPISGHRSVSWYQQTPGQGLQFLFEYFSETQRNKGNFPGRFSGRQFSNSRSEMNVSTLELGDSALYLCASSRGQGGIGDEQYFGPGTRLTVT.

This clonotype appeared a few times. V and J are TRBV29-1 and TRBJ2-5, with D hard to call. The CDR3 contains 13 residues. V lost 4 bases and J 2 bases, leaving 11 bases between the germline ends. Germline loops: CDR1 SQVTM, CDR2 ANQGSEA. Here the CDR3 DNA reads TGCAGCGTTGGGTTGCGGCAGCAAGAGACCCAGTACTTC. Residues: CSVGLRQQETQYF.